Listed here are 23 T cell receptor beta chains from one sample, sequenced in a study of blood T cell repertoires in COVID-19 (dated by TCRdb to about 2020). The library came from the immunoSEQ multiplex PCR assay. In TCRdb, the immuneACCESS table is reduced to in-frame sequences with V and J assigned. These tables do not hold every clone; where another copy was compared, an unresolved V gene accounts for under half, and the others remain unexplained. The sample table records about 160,000 clones; roughly 90% of these occur just once. The ten largest clones capture 0.53% of the sample. Material for sequencing was peripheral blood. The origin of the receptors is a man aged 50-59 years with acute or convalescent COVID-19.

This chain uses TRBV19 with TRBJ1-1; 8 nucleotides agree with TRBD1. J lost 1 base, V lost 3 bases, and 1 base had no gene match. The CDR3 extends over 14 amino acids. CDR1 is LNHDA and CDR2 is SQIVND in the germline V gene (reference sequence). CDR3 DNA: TGTGCCAGTAGTATGGACAGGGAGAACACTGAAGCTTTCTTT. Its protein is CASSMDRENTEAFF.

This chain links TRBV19 with TRBJ2-4; D may be TRBD1 (5 bases). CDR3 length equals 17 residues. Germline V gene lookup returns CDR1 LNHDA and CDR2 SQIVND (reference sequence). V shed 7 bases and J shed 2 bases, with 21 bases lying between them. CDR3 protein: CASTPLGAGFSKNIQYF. In DNA, the CDR3 is TGTGCCAGTACACCCCTAGGGGCAGGGTTTTCCAAAAACATTCAGTACTTC.

The chain carries TRBV25-1 and TRBJ1-1; the D is unclear. The CDR3 loop spans 11 amino acids. Trimming took 5 bases from V and 7 from J, leaving 8 bases between them. Germline assignment: CDR1 MGHDK and CDR2 SYGVNS. The CDR3 DNA sequence: TGTGCCAGCAGTAAGCAGGTTGAAGCTTTCTTT. As protein: CASSKQVEAFF.

V gene TRBV19 combines with J gene TRBJ1-6; D not resolved. This CDR3 region has 13 residues. With 0 bases removed from V and 9 bases from J, the gap between germline ends came to 6 bases. Per the germline V gene, CDR1 is LNHDA and CDR2 is SQIVND (reference sequence). In DNA, the CDR3 is TGTGCCAGTAGTATAGAGACTGTTTCACCCCTCCACTTT. It is translated as CASSIETVSPLHF.

This chain connects TRBV10-3 to TRBJ1-2; 9 bases are a match to TRBD1. CDR1 is ENHRY, CDR2 SYGVKD, per germline. This CDR3 is built from 12 residues. Trimming took 8 bases from V and 2 from J; bases not matched to a gene: 0. CDR3: CAIDRGNYGYTF. The CDR3 region has the DNA TGTGCCATCGACAGGGGGAACTATGGCTACACCTTC.

The CDR3 region has the DNA TGTGCCAGCAGCCAGCCTAGGGGGTCCGGCACCGGGGAGCTGTTTTTT. Encoded protein: CASSQPRGSGTGELFF. This rearrangement joins TRBV3-1 (or the pseudogene TRBV3-2) to TRBJ2-2; TRBD1 is a possible D gene (6 bases). V lost 3 bases and J 4 bases, leaving 15 bases between the germline ends. Germline CDR1 LGHDT, CDR2 YNNKEL (reference sequence). The CDR3 length is 16 residues.

This rearrangement joins TRBV7-2 to TRBJ2-1; 12 bases align to TRBD2. This CDR3 has 15 amino acids. With 2 bases clipped from V and 10 bases from J, the junction kept 6 bases outside the gene matches. Germline V CDR1 and CDR2: SGHTA, FQGNSA. The CDR3 region is CASSLRASGRDEQFF. For the CDR3, the DNA is TGTGCCAGCAGCTTACGGGCTAGCGGGAGGGACGAGCAGTTCTTC. The full variable domain, rest sourced from reference TRBV7-2 and TRBJ2-1, is GAGVSQSPSNKVTEKGKDVELRCDPISGHTALYWYRQSLGQGLEFLIYFQGNSAPDKSGLPSDRFSAERTGGSVSTLTIQRTQQEDSAVYLCASSLRASGRDEQFFGPGTRLTVL.

This chain joins TRBV6-6 and TRBJ2-1; the match to TRBD1 covers 7 bases. This CDR3 is built from 14 residues. With 6 bases clipped from V and 3 bases from J, the junction kept 5 bases outside the gene matches. Germline V gene lookup returns CDR1 MNHNY and CDR2 SVGAGI (reference sequence). CDR3 amino acids: CASRPRTGYNEQFF. The CDR3 nucleotides are TGTGCCAGCAGACCTAGGACAGGCTACAATGAGCAGTTCTTC.

The rearrangement uses TRBV19 and TRBJ1-6, with 8 bases identical to TRBD1. The CDR3 covers 16 residues. The J segment lost 10 bases and the V segment lost 1 base, leaving 9 bases of the junction unmatched. Per the germline V gene, CDR1 is LNHDA and CDR2 is SQIVND (reference sequence). The CDR3, as DNA: TGTGCCAGTAGTATAGCCGCGCAGGGGGCTGTATCACCCCTCCACTTT. Translated, it gives CASSIAAQGAVSPLHF.

This chain links TRBV23-1 with TRBJ1-5; 9 bases agree with TRBD1. TRBV23-1 is filed as an ORF, its function uncertain. This CDR3 is built from 17 residues. Losses at the gene ends were 4 bases for V and 0 bases for J; bases not matched to a gene: 7. Written as DNA, the CDR3 is TGCGCCAGCAGTCCCGGGACAGGGTGTTATAGCAATCAGCCCCAGCATTTT. Its protein is CASSPGTGCYSNQPQHF.

The V gene is TRBV24-1, the J gene TRBJ2-5; D possibly corresponds to TRBD1 (6 bases). Germline assignment: CDR1 KGHDR and CDR2 SFDVKD. This CDR3 spans 15 amino acids. V shed 1 base and J shed 5 bases, with 13 bases lying between them. CDR3 in amino acids: CATSDLTGLDETQYF. The DNA of the CDR3 is TGTGCCACCAGTGATTTAACAGGGCTCGATGAGACCCAGTACTTC.

V usage is TRBV6-6 and J usage is TRBJ1-1, with TRBD1 identical over 9 bases. V shed 5 bases and J 4 bases; nucleotides not matched to a gene: 11. The CDR3 sequence is 16 residues long. The germline V gene has CDR1 MNHNY and CDR2 SVGAGI (reference sequence). Here the CDR3 DNA reads TGTGCCAGCAGTCGAACAGGGGGCGTCAAGGGCACTGAAGCTTTCTTT. It specifies CASSRTGGVKGTEAFF.

In DNA, the CDR3 is TGTGCCAGCAGCTCAGGCAGGGTTACCTACGAGCAGTACGTC. Protein sequence: CASSSGRVTYEQYV. The rearrangement joins TRBV7-3 to TRBJ2-7, with a possible D match to TRBD1 (5 bases). Trimming took off 4 bases at V and 2 bases at J, with 12 bases between the two ends. The V gene's germline CDR1 is SGHTA and CDR2 FQGTGA. This CDR3 comprises 14 residues.

This chain uses TRBV7-3 with TRBJ2-7; TRBD1 agrees at 9 bases. CDR1 and CDR2 from the germline V gene are SGHTA and FQGTGA. Trimming took 5 bases from V and 0 from J; bases not matched to a gene: 5. CDR3 size: 15 residues. The DNA for the CDR3 is TGTGCCAGCAGCCCGGGACAGGGATACTCCTACGAGCAGTACTTC. Its translation: CASSPGQGYSYEQYF.

The table lists this clone with a few counts. This rearrangement joins TRBV5-1 to TRBJ1-6; TRBD1 matches 7 bases. J was trimmed by 15 bases and V by 2 bases; bases with no gene match: 8. The CDR3 contains 13 residues. Per the germline V gene, CDR1 is SGHRS and CDR2 is YFSETQ. The CDR3 reads CASSFTGAEGLHF. The CDR3 coding sequence is TGCGCCAGCAGCTTCACAGGGGCCGAGGGCCTCCACTTT.

V gene TRBV5-1 combines with J gene TRBJ1-1; D is unresolved. Trimming left V 3 bases short and J 4 bases short, with 10 bases between. Germline lookup yields CDR1 SGHRS and CDR2 YFSETQ. The CDR3 is 13 residues long. The CDR3 is CASSSGGSTEAFF. The CDR3 coding sequence is TGCGCCAGCAGCTCAGGAGGGAGCACTGAAGCTTTCTTT.

The rearrangement links TRBV6-5 to TRBJ2-2; TRBD1 aligns across 10 bases. The V segment lost 6 bases and the J segment 5 bases; nucleotides outside the gene matches: 6. Germline V lookup: CDR1 MNHEY, CDR2 SVGAGI. The length of the CDR3 is 15 residues. The DNA of the CDR3 is TGTGCCAGCAGGTTGGGACAGGGGAGGACCGGGGAGCTGTTTTTT. The encoded protein is CASRLGQGRTGELFF.

The rearrangement links TRBV7-9 to TRBJ1-5, with 7 bases fitting TRBD1. V dropped 5 bases and J dropped 4; count of bases not matched to a gene: 2. Looked up from germline, CDR1 is SEHNR and CDR2 is FQNEAQ (reference sequence). The length of the CDR3 is 13 residues. The CDR3 reads CASSQDRNQPQHF. The CDR3 DNA follows: TGTGCCAGCAGCCAGGACAGGAATCAGCCCCAGCATTTT.

This clone came up once. V and J are TRBV3-1 (or the pseudogene TRBV3-2) and TRBJ2-2; 13 positions match TRBD2. The CDR3 has 18 amino acids. Germline values: CDR1 LGHDT, CDR2 YNNKEL (reference sequence). The J segment lost 4 bases and the V segment lost 4 bases, leaving 9 bases of the junction unmatched. The CDR3 reads CASSRTGTSGTGTGELFF. DNA for the CDR3: TGTGCCAGCAGCCGCACCGGGACTAGCGGGACTGGCACCGGGGAGCTGTTTTTT.

This chain links TRBV11-3 with TRBJ2-7, with 8 bases aligning to TRBD2. Germline CDR1 SGHNT, CDR2 YENEEA. The CDR3 sequence is 15 residues long. The ends lost 5 bases at V and 7 bases at J; junction bases unmatched: 13. CDR3 sequence: CASSAYGAGGGEQYF. Here the CDR3 DNA reads TGTGCCAGCAGCGCCTATGGGGCGGGAGGAGGTGAGCAGTACTTC.

The V gene is TRBV4-1, the J gene TRBJ2-1; 11 bases agree with TRBD2. V shed 2 bases, J shed 7 bases, and the junction held 7 bases outside the gene matches. The CDR3 runs to 16 residues. CDR1 and CDR2 (germline): MGHRA, YSYEKL. The DNA of the CDR3 is TGCGCCAGCAGCCAACCTACTAGCGGGAGAGGAAATGAGCAGTTCTTC. The encoded protein is CASSQPTSGRGNEQFF.

The chain carries TRBV28 and TRBJ1-1; possible D gene TRBD1, 5 bases. The CDR3 contains 12 residues. CDR1 and CDR2 from the germline V gene are MDHEN and SYDVKM. Trimming took off 6 bases at V and 3 bases at J, with 8 bases between the two ends. CDR3 region: CASRLQDTEAFF. The DNA of the CDR3 is TGTGCCAGCAGACTACAGGACACTGAAGCTTTCTTT.

This clone has more than one count but fewer than ten. The chain recombines TRBV6-6 with TRBJ1-5; D may be TRBD1 (5 bases). The V end was cut by 6 bases, the J end by 2 bases, with 14 bases between. CDR1 is MNHNY and CDR2 is SVGAGI in the germline V gene (reference sequence). The CDR3 has 15 amino acids. CDR3 sequence: CASRLQGIGNQPQHF. CDR3 coding DNA: TGTGCCAGCAGACTCCAGGGAATTGGCAATCAGCCCCAGCATTTT.